Sample share makes the clone carrying this TCR beta chain large. This sample was included in a study of T cells in Graves' hyperthyroidism and ophthalmopathy. About the research overall: Prior to any treatment, at the point of initial diagnosis, peripheral blood was collected.

Researchers took RNA transcripts and amplified the TCR beta CDR3 regions from them. The HTBI primer set drove a first-round RT-PCR of the TCR CDR3. TCRdb ran MiXCR on the multiplex PCR reads and lists one entry per CDR3 protein. The repertoire holds fewer than 500,000 distinct CDR3 sequences, with around 15% as singletons. This CDR3 has 14 amino acids. The germline V gene has CDR1 SNHLY and CDR2 FYNNEI. Germline trimming cut 4 bases from V and 2 bases from J; bases unmatched to any gene: 2. The V call is TRBV2, the J call TRBJ2-5; 9 bases are shared with TRBD2. This sequence was found in a woman aged 25 to 39 with Graves' ophthalmopathy. Material for sequencing was blood. The CDR3 bases are TGTGCCAGCAGTGGACTAGCGGATCAAGAGACCCAGTACTTC. It yields the protein CASSGLADQETQYF.